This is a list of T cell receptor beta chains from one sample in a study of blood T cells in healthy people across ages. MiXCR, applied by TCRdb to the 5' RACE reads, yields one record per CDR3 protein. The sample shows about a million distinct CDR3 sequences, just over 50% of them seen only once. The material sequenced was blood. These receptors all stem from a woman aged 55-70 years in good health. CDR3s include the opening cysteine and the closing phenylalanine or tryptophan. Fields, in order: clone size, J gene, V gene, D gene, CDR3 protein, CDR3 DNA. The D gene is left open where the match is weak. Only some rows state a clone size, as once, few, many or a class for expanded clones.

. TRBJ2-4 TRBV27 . CASSLSTGDIQYF TGTGCCAGCAGTTTATCAACGGGGGACATTCAGTACTTC
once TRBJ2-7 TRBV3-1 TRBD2 CASSQIPSGGSYEQYF TGTGCCAGCAGCCAAATTCCTTCCGGGGGGTCCTACGAGCAGTACTTC
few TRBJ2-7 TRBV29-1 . CSVEAGDHYEQYF TGCAGCGTTGAGGCAGGGGACCATTACGAGCAGTACTTC
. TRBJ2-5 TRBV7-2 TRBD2 CASNQHVTSGRGETQYF TGTGCCAGCAACCAACACGTGACTAGCGGGAGAGGAGAGACCCAGTACTTC
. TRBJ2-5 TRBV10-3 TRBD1 CAISKDRAGGETQYF TGTGCCATCAGTAAGGACAGGGCAGGAGGAGAGACCCAGTACTTC
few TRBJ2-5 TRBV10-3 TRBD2 CAISEAAGGGETQYF TGTGCCATCAGTGAGGCAGCGGGAGGAGGCGAGACCCAGTACTTC
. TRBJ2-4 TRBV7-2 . CASSFTKIAKNIQYF TGTGCCAGCAGCTTTACGAAGATAGCCAAAAACATTCAGTACTTC
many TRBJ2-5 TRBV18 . CASSRNREETQYF TGTGCCAGCAGCCGTAATCGGGAAGAGACCCAGTACTTC
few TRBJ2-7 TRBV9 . CASSVGVRSSYEQYF TGTGCCAGCAGCGTAGGTGTGCGGAGCTCCTACGAGCAGTACTTC
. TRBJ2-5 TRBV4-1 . CASSHTVGRETQYF TGCGCCAGCAGCCACACGGTAGGGAGGGAGACCCAGTACTTC
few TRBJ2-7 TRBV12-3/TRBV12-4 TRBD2 CASSIGLAGVYEQYF TGTGCCAGCAGCATTGGGCTAGCGGGAGTCTACGAGCAGTACTTC
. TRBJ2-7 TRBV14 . CASSPFGVMGEQYF TGTGCCAGCAGCCCCTTTGGGGTCATGGGCGAGCAGTACTTC
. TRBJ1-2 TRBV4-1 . CASSQAARANYGYTF TGCGCCAGCAGCCAAGCCGCACGTGCAAACTATGGCTACACCTTC
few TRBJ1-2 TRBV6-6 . CASRRAGDGYTF TGTGCCAGCAGACGCGCAGGGGACGGCTACACCTTC
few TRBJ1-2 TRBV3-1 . CASSQDGRYYGYTF TGTGCCAGCAGCCAAGACGGCAGGTACTATGGCTACACCTTC
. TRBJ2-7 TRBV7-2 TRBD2 CASSFPSGSKYEQYF TGTGCCAGCAGCTTTCCTAGCGGGAGTAAGTACGAGCAGTACTTC
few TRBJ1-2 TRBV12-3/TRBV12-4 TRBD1 CASSLGTVWGYTF TGTGCCAGCAGTCTAGGGACAGTCTGGGGCTACACCTTC
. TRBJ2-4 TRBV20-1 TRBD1 CSAGTASKNIQYF TGCAGTGCAGGGACAGCCTCCAAAAACATTCAGTACTTC
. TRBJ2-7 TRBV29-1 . CSVLVGEGYEQYF TGCAGCGTTCTCGTCGGTGAGGGCTACGAGCAGTACTTC
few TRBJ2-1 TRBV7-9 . CASSTSGPGNEQFF TGTGCCAGCAGCACCTCGGGGCCTGGTAATGAGCAGTTCTTC
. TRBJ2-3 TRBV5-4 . CASSSQQTGDTQYF TGTGCCAGCAGCTCGCAACAAACGGGAGATACGCAGTATTTT
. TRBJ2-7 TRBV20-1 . CSAGTPSSYEQYF TGCAGTGCCGGGACTCCAAGCTCCTACGAGCAGTACTTC
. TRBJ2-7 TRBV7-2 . CASSSQNGRYEQYF TGTGCCAGCAGCTCCCAGAACGGGAGATACGAGCAGTACTTC
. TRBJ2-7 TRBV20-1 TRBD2 CSARSLAGAPYEQYF TGCAGTGCTAGGTCCTTAGCGGGGGCCCCCTACGAGCAGTACTTC
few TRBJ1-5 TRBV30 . CAWSAPPANQPQHF TGTGCCTGGAGTGCGCCCCCAGCGAATCAGCCCCAGCATTTT
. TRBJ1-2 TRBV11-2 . CASSLASRADGYTF TGTGCCAGCAGCTTAGCTTCCAGGGCAGATGGCTACACCTTC
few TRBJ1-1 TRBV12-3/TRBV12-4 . CASSYQGLGAQGNTEAFF TGTGCCAGCAGCTACCAGGGGCTCGGGGCACAGGGGAACACTGAAGCTTTCTTT
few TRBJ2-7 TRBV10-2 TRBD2 CASSGQTTSGTSYVQYF TGCGCCAGCAGTGGGCAGACTACTAGCGGGACGTCCTACGTGCAGTACTTC
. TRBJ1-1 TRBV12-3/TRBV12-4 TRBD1 CASNEDRHTEAFF TGTGCCAGCAACGAGGACAGGCACACTGAAGCTTTCTTT
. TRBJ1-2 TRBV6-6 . CASGVGRYGYTF TGTGCCAGCGGGGTCGGCCGCTATGGCTACACCTTC
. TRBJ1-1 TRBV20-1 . CSARPPENTEAFF TGCAGTGCTAGGCCACCGGAGAACACTGAAGCTTTCTTT
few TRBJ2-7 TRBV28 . CASSFRGGSYEQYF TGTGCCAGCAGTTTTCGGGGCGGGTCCTACGAGCAGTACTTC
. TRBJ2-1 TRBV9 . CASSVGHGNLQEQFF TGTGCCAGCAGCGTAGGCCACGGGAACCTCCAGGAGCAGTTCTTC
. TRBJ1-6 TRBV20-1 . CSASPGSSYNSPLHF TGCAGTGCTTCCCCGGGGAGCTCCTATAATTCACCCCTCCACTTT
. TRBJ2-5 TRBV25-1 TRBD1 CASSEKAAGGQETQYF TGTGCCAGCAGTGAAAAGGCGGCAGGGGGTCAAGAGACCCAGTACTTC
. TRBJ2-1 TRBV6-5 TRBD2 CASSYEAGGSYNEQFF TGTGCCAGCAGTTACGAAGCGGGAGGGTCCTACAATGAGCAGTTCTTC
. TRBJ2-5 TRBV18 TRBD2 CASSPSSGRGQETQYF TGTGCCAGCTCACCGAGCAGCGGGAGAGGACAAGAGACCCAGTACTTC